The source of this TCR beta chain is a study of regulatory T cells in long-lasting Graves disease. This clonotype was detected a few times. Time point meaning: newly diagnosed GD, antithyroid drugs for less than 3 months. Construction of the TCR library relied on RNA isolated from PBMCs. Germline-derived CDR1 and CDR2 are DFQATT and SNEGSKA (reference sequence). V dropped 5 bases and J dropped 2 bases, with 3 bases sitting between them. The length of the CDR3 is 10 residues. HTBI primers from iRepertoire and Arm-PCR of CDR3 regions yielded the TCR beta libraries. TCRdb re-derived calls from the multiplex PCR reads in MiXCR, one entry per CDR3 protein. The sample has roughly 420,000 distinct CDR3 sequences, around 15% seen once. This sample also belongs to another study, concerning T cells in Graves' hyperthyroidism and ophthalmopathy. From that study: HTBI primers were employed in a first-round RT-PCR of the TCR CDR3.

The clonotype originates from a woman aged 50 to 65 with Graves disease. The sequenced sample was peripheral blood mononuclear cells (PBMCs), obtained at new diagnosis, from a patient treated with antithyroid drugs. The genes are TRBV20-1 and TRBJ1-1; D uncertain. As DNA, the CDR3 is TGCAGTGCTCCCAACACTGAAGCTTTCTTT. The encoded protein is CSAPNTEAFF.